The entry below gives a single T cell receptor (beta chain) sequence along with its context. Its cognate antigen is unknown. The protocol was immunoSEQ multiplex PCR, while the TCRdb copy is restricted to in-frame clones and leaves out a portion. This sample carries about 61,000 clones, about 86% of them seen once, and the ten largest clones take over 0.45%. This record comes from a study of OX40 agonist ivuxolimab in advanced cancers. As for the study in general: The treatment was a fully human IgG2 OX40 agonist, ivuxolimab. Overall study findings and caveats: In general, CD8+ T cells held more expanded clones than CD4+ did, on average.

Exclusion of a patient followed from autoimmune disease history or systemic immunosuppression. This CDR3 comprises 16 residues. The ends were cut back, 1 base at V and 3 bases at J, with 15 bases in the middle. Germline assignment: CDR1 SEHNR and CDR2 FQNEAQ (reference sequence). This receptor was obtained from an adult with an advanced solid tumor such as melanoma, head and neck, liver or kidney cancer. Sequencing used CD4+ or CD8+ T cells sorted from blood, obtained in a trial of the OX40 agonist ivuxolimab. This sequence joins TRBV7-9 and TRBJ2-5; D is tentatively TRBD1 or TRBD2 (5 bases each). The CDR3 bases are TGTGCCAGCAGCTTAGGCGGACGGGGCGAAGAAGAGACCCAGTACTTC. Its translation is CASSLGGRGEEETQYF. The full variable domain, in which reference TRBV7-9 and TRBJ2-5 provide the parts outside the CDR3, is DTGVSQNPRHKITKRGQNVTFRCDPISEHNRLYWYRQTLGQGPEFLTYFQNEAQLEKSRLLSDRFSAERPKGSFSTLEIQRTEQGDSAMYLCASSLGGRGEEETQYFGPGTRLLVL.